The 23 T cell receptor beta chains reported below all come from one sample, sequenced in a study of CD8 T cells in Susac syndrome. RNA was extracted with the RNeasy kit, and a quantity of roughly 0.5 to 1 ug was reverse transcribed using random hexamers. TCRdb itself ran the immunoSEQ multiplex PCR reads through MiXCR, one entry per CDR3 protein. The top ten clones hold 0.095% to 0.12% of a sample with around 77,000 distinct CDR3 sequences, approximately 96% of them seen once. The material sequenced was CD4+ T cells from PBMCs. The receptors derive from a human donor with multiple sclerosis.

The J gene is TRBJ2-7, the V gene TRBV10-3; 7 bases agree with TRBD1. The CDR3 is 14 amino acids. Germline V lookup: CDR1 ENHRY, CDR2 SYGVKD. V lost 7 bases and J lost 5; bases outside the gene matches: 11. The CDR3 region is CAIKGGQGNHEQYF. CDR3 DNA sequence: TGTGCCATCAAAGGGGGCCAGGGTAACCACGAGCAGTACTTC.

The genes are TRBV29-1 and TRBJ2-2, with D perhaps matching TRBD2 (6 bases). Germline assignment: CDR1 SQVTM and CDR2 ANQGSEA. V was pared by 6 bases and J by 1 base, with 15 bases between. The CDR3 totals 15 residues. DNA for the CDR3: TGCAGCGTCCTATCACCGGGACTGAACACCGGGGAGCTGTTTTTT. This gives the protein CSVLSPGLNTGELFF.

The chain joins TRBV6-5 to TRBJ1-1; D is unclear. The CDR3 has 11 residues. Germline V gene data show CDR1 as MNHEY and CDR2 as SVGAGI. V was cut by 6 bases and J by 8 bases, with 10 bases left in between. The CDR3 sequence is CASRTAEEAFF. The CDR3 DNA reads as TGTGCCAGCAGGACGGCCGAGGAAGCTTTCTTT.

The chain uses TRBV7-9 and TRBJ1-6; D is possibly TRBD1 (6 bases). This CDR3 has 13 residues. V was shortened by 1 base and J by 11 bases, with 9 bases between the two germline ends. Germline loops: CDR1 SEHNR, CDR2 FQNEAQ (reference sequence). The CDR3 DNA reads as TGTGCCAGCAGCTTAGAGGGGGGTGCACCCCTCCACTTT. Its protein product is CASSLEGGAPLHF.

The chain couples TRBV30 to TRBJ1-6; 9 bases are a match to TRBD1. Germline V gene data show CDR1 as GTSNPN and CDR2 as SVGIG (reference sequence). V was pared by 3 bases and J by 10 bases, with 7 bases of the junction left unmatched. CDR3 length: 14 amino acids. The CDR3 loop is CAWRVRDRESPLHF. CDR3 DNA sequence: TGTGCCTGGAGAGTCCGGGACAGGGAATCACCCCTCCACTTT.

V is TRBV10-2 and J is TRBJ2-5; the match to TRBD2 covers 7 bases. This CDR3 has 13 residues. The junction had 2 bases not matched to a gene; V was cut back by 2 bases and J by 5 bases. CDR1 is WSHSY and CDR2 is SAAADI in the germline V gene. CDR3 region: CASSESGVETQYF. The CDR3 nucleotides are TGCGCCAGCAGTGAGAGCGGGGTGGAGACCCAGTACTTC.

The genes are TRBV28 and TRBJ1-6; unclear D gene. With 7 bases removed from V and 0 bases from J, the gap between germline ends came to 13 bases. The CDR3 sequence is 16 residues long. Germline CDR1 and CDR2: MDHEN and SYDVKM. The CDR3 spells CASTLVWSSYNSPLHF. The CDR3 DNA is TGTGCCAGCACCCTGGTCTGGAGCTCCTATAATTCACCCCTCCACTTT. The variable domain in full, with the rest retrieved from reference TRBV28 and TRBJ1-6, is DVKVTQSSRYLVKRTGEKVFLECVQDMDHENMFWYRQDPGLGLRLIYFSYDVKMKEKGDIPEGYSVSREKKERFSLILESASTNQTSMYLCASTLVWSSYNSPLHFGNGTRLTVT.

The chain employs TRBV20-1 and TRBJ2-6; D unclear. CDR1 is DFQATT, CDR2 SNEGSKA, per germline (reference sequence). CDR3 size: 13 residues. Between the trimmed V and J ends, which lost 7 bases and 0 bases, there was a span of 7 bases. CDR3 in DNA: TGCAGTGTCCAGAGCTCTGGGGCCAACGTCCTGACTTTC. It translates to CSVQSSGANVLTF.

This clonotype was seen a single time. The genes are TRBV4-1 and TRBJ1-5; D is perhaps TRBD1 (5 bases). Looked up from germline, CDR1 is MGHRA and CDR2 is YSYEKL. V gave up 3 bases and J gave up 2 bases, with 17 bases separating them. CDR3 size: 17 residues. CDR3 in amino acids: CASSHRTGGTGNQPQHF. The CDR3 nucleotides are TGCGCCAGCAGCCACCGGACGGGGGGAACCGGCAATCAGCCCCAGCATTTT.

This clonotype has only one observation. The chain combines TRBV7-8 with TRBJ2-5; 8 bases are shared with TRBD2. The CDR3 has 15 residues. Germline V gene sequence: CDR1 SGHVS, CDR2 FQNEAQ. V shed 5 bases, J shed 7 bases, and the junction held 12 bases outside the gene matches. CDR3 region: CASSRSGGRDGTQYF. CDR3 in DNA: TGTGCCAGCAGCCGGAGCGGGGGCCGGGACGGGACCCAGTACTTC.

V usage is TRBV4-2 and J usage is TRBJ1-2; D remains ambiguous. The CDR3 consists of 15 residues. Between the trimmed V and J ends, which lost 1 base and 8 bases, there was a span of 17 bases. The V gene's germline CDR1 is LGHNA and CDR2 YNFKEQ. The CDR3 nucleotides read TGTGCCAGCAGCCAAGGTCATCCCGTCCTGGAGGGCTACACCTTC. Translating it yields CASSQGHPVLEGYTF.

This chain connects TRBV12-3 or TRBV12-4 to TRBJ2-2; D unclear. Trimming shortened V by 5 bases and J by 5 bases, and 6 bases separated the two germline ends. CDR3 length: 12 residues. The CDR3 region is CASSPWTGELFF. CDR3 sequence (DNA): TGTGCCAGCAGTCCCTGGACCGGGGAGCTGTTTTTT.

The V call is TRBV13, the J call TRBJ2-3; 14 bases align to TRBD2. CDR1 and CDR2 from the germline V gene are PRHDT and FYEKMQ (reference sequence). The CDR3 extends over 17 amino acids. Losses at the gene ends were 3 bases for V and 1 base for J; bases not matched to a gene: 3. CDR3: CASSFGTSGGRTDTQYF. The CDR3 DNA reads TGTGCCAGCAGCTTTGGGACTAGCGGGGGTCGCACAGATACGCAGTATTTT.

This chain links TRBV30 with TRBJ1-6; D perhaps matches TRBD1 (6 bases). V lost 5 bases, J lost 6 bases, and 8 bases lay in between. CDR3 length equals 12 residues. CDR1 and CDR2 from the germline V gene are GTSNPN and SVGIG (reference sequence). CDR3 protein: CAWGQSNSPLHF. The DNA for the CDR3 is TGTGCCTGGGGACAGAGTAATTCACCCCTCCACTTT.

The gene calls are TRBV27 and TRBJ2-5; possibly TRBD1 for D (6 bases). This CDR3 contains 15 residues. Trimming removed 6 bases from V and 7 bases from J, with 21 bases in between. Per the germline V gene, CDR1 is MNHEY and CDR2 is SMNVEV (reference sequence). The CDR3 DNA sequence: TGTGCCAGCAGCCTCAGACAGGATCATTGGGGGACCCAGTACTTC. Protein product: CASSLRQDHWGTQYF.

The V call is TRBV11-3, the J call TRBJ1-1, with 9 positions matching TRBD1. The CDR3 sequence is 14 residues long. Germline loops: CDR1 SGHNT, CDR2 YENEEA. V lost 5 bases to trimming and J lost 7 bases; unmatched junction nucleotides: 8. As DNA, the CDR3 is TGTGCCAGCAGCACGCGGACAGGGGTTAATGAAGCTTTCTTT. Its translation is CASSTRTGVNEAFF.

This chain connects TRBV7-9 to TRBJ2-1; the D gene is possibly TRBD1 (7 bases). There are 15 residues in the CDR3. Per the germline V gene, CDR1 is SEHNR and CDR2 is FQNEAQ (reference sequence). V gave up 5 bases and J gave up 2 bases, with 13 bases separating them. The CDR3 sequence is CASSPRGTAYNEQFF. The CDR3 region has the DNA TGTGCCAGCAGCCCCCGGGGGACAGCCTACAATGAGCAGTTCTTC. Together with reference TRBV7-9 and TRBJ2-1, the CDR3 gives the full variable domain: DTGVSQNPRHKITKRGQNVTFRCDPISEHNRLYWYRQTLGQGPEFLTYFQNEAQLEKSRLLSDRFSAERPKGSFSTLEIQRTEQGDSAMYLCASSPRGTAYNEQFFGPGTRLTVL.

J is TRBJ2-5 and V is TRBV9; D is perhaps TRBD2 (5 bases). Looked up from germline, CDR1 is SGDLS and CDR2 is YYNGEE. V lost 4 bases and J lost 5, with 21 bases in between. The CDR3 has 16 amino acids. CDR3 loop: CASSSRSREIRETQYF. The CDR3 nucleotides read TGTGCCAGCAGCTCCCGCTCGAGGGAGATCAGGGAGACCCAGTACTTC.

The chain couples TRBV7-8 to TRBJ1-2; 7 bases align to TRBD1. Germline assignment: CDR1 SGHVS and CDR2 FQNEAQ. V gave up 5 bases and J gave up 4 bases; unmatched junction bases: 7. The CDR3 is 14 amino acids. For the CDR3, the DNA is TGTGCCAGCAGCCGCGACAGGGCAGGCTATGGCTACACCTTC. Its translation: CASSRDRAGYGYTF.

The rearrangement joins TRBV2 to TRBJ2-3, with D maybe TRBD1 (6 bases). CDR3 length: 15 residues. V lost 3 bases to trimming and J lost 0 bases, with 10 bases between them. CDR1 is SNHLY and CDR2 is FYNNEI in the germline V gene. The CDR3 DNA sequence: TGTGCCAGCAGTGAGCACAGGGCGAGCACAGATACGCAGTATTTT. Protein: CASSEHRASTDTQYF.

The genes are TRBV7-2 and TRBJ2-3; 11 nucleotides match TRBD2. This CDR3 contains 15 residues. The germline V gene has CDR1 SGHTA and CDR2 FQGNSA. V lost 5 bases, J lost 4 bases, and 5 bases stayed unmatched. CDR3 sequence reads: CASSELAGEADTQYF. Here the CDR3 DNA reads TGTGCCAGCAGCGAACTAGCGGGGGAGGCAGATACGCAGTATTTT. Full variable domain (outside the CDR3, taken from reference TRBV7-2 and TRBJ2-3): GAGVSQSPSNKVTEKGKDVELRCDPISGHTALYWYRQSLGQGLEFLIYFQGNSAPDKSGLPSDRFSAERTGGSVSTLTIQRTQQEDSAVYLCASSELAGEADTQYFGPGTRLTVL.

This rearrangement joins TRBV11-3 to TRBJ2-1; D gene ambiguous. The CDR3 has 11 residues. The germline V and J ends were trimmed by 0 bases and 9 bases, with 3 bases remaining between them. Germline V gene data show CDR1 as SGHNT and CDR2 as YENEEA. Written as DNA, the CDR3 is TGTGCCAGCAGCTTAGACGGTGAGCAGTTCTTC. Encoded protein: CASSLDGEQFF.

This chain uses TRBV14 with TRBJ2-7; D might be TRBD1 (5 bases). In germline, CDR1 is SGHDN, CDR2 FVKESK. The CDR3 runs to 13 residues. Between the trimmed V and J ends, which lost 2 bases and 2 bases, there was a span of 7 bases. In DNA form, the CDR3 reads TGTGCCAGCAGCCAACAGGGCCCCTACGAGCAGTACTTC. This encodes CASSQQGPYEQYF.